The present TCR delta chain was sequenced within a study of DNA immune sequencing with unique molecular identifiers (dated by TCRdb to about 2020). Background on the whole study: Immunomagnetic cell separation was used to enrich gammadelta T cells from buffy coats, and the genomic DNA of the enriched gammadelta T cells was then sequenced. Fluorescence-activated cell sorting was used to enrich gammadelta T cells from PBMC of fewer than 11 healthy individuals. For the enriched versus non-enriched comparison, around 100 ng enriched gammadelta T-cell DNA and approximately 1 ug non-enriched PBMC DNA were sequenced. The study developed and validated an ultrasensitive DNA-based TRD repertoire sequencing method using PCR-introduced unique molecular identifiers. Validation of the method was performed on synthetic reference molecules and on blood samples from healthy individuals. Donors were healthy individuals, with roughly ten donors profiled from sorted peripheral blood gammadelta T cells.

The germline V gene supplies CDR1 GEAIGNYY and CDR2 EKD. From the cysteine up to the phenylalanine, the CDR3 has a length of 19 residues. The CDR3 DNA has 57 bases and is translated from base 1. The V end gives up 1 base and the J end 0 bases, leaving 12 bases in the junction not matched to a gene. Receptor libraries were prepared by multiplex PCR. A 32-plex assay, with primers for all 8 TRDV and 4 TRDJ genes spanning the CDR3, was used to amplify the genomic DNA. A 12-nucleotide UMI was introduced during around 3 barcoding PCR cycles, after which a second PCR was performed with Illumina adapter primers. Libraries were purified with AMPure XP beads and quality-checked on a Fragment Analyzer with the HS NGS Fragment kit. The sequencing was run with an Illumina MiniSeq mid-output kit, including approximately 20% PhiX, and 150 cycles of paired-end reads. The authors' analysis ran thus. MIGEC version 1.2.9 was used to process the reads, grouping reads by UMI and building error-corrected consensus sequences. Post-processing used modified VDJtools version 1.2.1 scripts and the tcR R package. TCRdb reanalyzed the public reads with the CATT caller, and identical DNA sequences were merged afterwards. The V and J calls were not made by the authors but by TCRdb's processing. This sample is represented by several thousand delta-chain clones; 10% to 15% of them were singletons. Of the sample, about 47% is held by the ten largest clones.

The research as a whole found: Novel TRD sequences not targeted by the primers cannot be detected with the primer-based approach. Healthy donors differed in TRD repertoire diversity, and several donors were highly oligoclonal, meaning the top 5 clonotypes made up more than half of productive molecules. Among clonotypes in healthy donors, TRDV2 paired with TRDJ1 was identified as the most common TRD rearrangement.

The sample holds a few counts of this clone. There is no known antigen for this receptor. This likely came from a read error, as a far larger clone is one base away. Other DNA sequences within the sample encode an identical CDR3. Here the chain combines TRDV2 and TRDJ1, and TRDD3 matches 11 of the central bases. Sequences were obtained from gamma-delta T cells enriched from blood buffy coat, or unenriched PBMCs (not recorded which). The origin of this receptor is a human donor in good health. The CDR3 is CACDTVSNWGISDTDKLIF. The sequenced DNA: TGTGCCTGTGACACTGTATCGAACTGGGGGATATCAGACACCGATAAACTCATCTTT.